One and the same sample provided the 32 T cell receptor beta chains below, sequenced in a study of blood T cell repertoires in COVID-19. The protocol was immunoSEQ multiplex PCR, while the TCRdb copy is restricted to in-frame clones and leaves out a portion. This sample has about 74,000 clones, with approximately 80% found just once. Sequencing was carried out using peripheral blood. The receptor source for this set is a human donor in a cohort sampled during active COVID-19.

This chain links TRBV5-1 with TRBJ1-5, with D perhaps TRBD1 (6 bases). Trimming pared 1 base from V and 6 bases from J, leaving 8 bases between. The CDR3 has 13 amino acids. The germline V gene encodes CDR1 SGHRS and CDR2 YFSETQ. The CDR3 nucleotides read TGCGCCAGCAGCTTGACAGGGCTTCAGCCCCAGCATTTT. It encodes CASSLTGLQPQHF.

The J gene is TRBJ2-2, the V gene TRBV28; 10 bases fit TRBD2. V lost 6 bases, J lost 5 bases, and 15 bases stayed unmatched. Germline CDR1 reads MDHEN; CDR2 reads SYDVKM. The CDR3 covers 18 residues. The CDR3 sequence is CASRPPGGAGGRTGELFF. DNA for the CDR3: TGTGCCAGCAGGCCCCCGGGGGGAGCGGGGGGGCGAACCGGGGAGCTGTTTTTT.

DNA for the CDR3: TGTGCCAGCAGTTCCCCGACAGGGCTGGGTTCACCCCTCCACTTT. Residues: CASSSPTGLGSPLHF. The chain combines TRBV6-6 with TRBJ1-6, with 7 bases aligning to TRBD1. Germline V lookup: CDR1 MNHNY, CDR2 SVGAGI (reference sequence). V trimming: 4 bases; J trimming: 9 bases; junction bases outside the gene matches: 9. The CDR3 is 15 residues long.

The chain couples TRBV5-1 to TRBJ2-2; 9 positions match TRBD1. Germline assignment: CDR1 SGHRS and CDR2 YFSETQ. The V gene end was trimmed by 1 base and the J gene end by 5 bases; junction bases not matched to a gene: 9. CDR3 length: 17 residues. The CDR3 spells CASSLSWNRGQTGELFF. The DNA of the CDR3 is TGCGCCAGCAGCTTGTCGTGGAACAGGGGGCAAACCGGGGAGCTGTTTTTT. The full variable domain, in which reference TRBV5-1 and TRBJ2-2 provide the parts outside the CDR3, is KAGVTQTPRYLIKTRGQQVTLSCSPISGHRSVSWYQQTPGQGLQFLFEYFSETQRNKGNFPGRFSGRQFSNSRSEMNVSTLELGDSALYLCASSLSWNRGQTGELFFGEGSRLTVL.

The CDR3 region is CASSLGGAGVAYEQYF. CDR3 bases: TGCGCCAGCAGCTTGGGGGGAGCGGGGGTAGCCTACGAGCAGTACTTC. The chain is built from TRBV5-1 and TRBJ2-7; 8 bases are shared with TRBD2. The CDR3 spans 16 residues. The germline CDR1 and CDR2 sequences are SGHRS and YFSETQ. The J segment lost 2 bases and the V segment lost 0 bases, leaving 7 bases of the junction unmatched.

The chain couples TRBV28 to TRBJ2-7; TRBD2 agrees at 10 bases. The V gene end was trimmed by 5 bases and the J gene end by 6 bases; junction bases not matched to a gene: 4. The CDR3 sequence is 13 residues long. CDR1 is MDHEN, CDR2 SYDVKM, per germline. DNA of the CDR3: TGTGCCAGCAGTACCCTAGCGGGGGTCGAGCAGTACTTC. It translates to CASSTLAGVEQYF.

The CDR3 spells CASSFRSEAFF. Written as DNA, the CDR3 is TGTGCCAGCAGTTTTCGGTCTGAAGCTTTCTTT. The chain recombines TRBV28 with TRBJ1-1; D remains ambiguous. This CDR3 spans 11 amino acids. The V gene lost 3 bases and the J gene lost 6 bases, with 5 bases spanning the gap. Germline V gene sequence: CDR1 MDHEN, CDR2 SYDVKM.

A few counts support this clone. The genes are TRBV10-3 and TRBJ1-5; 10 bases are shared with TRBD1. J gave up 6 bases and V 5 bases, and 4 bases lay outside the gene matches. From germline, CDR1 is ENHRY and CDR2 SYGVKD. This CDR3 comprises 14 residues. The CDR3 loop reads CAISKTGGGQPQHF. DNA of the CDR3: TGTGCCATCAGTAAGACAGGGGGCGGTCAGCCCCAGCATTTT.

The CDR3 coding sequence is TGTGCCAGCAGCTTCCTGACAGGGGGAAGTAACTATGGCTACACCTTC. Residues: CASSFLTGGSNYGYTF. The chain uses TRBV7-9 and TRBJ1-2, with 9 positions matching TRBD1. The V and J ends lost 3 bases and 1 base, in that order; junction bases with no gene match: 6. CDR3 size: 16 residues. Germline V CDR1 and CDR2: SEHNR, FQNEAQ (reference sequence).

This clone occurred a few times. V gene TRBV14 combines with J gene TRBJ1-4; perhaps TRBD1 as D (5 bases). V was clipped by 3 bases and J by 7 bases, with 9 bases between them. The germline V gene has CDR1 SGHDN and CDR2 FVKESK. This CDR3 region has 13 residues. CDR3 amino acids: CASSHGGAEKLFF. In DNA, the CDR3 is TGTGCCAGCAGCCACGGAGGGGCTGAAAAACTGTTTTTT.

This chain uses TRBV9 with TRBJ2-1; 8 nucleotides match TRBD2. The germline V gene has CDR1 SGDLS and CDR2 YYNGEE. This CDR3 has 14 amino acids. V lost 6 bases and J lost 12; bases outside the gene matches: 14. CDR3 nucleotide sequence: TGTGCCAGCAATCCAGCGGGGGACTTGGTTTCGCAGTTCTTC. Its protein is CASNPAGDLVSQFF.

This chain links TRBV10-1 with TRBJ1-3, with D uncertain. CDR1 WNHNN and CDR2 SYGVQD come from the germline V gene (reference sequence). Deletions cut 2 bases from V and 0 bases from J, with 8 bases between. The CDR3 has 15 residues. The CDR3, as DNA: TGCGCCAGCAGTGAGGACACCCACTCTGGAAACACCATATATTTT. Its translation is CASSEDTHSGNTIYF.

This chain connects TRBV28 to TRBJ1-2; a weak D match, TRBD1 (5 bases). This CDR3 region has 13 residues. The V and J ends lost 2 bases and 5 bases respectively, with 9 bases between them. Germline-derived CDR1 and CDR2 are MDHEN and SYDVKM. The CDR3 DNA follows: TGTGCCAGCAGTTTAACAGGTGTATATGGCTACACCTTC. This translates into CASSLTGVYGYTF.

CDR3 region: CSATIRGGYTF. CDR3 bases: TGCAGTGCTACCATAAGGGGTGGCTACACCTTC. This chain joins TRBV20-1 and TRBJ1-2; D is perhaps TRBD1 (5 bases). Germline values: CDR1 DFQATT, CDR2 SNEGSKA (reference sequence). This CDR3 has 11 residues. The V gene lost 4 bases and the J gene lost 7 bases, with 10 bases spanning the gap.

This chain's CDR3 is CAIRGAAQEAFF. The CDR3 nucleotides read TGTGCCATCAGGGGGGCAGCCCAGGAAGCTTTCTTT. The V gene is TRBV10-3, the J gene TRBJ1-1, with D possibly matching TRBD1 (6 bases). Germline CDR1 reads ENHRY; CDR2 reads SYGVKD. CDR3 length: 12 residues. V lost 6 bases to trimming and J lost 8 bases, with 13 bases between them.

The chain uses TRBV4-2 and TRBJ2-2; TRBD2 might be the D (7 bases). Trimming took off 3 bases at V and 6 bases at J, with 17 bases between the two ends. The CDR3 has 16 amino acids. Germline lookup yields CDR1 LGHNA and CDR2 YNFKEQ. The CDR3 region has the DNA TGTGCCAGCAGCCAGACGGGGGGCTTCTGGCCCGGGGAGCTGTTTTTT. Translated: CASSQTGGFWPGELFF.

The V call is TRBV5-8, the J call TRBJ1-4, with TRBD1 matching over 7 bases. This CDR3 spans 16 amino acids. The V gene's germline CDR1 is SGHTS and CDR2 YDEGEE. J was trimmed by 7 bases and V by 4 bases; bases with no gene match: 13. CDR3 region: CASSHLGGTVGEKLFF. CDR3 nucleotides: TGTGCCAGCAGCCACCTTGGCGGGACAGTCGGTGAAAAACTGTTTTTT.

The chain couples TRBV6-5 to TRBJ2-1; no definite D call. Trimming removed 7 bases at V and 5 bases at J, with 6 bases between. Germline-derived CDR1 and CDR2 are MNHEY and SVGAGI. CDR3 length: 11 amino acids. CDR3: CASTPDNEQFF. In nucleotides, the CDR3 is TGTGCCAGCACCCCAGACAATGAGCAGTTCTTC.

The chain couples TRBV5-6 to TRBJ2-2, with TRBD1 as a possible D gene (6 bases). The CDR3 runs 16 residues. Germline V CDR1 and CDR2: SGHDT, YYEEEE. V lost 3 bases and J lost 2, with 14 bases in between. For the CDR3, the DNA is TGTGCCAGCAGCTACACCTCGGACAGAAACACCGGGGAGCTGTTTTTT. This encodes CASSYTSDRNTGELFF.

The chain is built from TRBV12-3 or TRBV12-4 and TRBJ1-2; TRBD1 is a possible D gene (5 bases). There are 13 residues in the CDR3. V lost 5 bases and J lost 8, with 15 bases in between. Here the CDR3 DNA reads TGTGCCAGCAGTCCCAGTGGCGGGGGGGGCTACACCTTC. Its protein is CASSPSGGGGYTF.

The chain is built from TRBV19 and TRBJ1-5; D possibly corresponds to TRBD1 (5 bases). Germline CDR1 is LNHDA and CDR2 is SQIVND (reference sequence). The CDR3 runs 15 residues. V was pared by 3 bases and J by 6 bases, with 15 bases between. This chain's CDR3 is CASSIGRVGTQPQHF. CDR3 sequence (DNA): TGTGCCAGTAGTATCGGCAGGGTCGGCACTCAGCCCCAGCATTTT.

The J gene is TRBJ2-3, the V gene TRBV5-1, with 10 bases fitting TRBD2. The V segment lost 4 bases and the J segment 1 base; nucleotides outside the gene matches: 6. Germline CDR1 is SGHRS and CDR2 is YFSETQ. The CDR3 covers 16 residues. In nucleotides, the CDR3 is TGCGCCAGCAGCGAAGGTGGGACTAGCGGCACAGATACGCAGTATTTT. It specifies CASSEGGTSGTDTQYF.

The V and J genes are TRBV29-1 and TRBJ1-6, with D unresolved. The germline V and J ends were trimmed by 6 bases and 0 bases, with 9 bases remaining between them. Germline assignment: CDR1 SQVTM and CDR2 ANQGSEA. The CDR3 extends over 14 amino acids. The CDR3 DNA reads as TGCAGCGTGAAAGATAGCTCCTATAATTCACCCCTCCACTTT. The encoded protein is CSVKDSSYNSPLHF.

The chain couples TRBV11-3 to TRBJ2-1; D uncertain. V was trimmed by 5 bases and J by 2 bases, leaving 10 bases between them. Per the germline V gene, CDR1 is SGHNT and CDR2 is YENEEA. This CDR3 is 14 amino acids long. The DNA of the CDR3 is TGTGCCAGCAGCCCCGCGGAAGCCTACAATGAGCAGTTCTTC. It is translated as CASSPAEAYNEQFF.

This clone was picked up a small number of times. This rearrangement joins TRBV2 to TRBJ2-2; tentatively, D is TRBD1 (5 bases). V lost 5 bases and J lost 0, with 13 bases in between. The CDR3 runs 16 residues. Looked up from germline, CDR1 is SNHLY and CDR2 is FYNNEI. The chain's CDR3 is CASSIRGNANTGELFF. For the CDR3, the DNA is TGTGCCAGCAGTATAAGGGGCAACGCGAACACCGGGGAGCTGTTTTTT.

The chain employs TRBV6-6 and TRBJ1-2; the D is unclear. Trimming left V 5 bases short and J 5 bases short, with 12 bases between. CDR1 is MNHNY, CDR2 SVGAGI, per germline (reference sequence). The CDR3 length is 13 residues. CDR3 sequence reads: CASSDHSNYGYTF. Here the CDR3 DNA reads TGTGCCAGCAGTGACCACAGCAATTATGGCTACACCTTC.

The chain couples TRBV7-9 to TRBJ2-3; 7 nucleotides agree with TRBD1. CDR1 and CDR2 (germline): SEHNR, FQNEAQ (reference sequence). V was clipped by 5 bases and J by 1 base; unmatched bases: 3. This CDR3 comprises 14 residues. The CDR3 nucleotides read TGTGCCAGCAGCCAGGGGGTGGGCACAGATACGCAGTATTTT. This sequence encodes CASSQGVGTDTQYF.

This CDR3 reads CASSGDRGGTNEKLFF. The CDR3 nucleotides are TGTGCCAGCAGCGGGGACAGGGGTGGAACTAATGAAAAACTGTTTTTT. The chain has TRBV13 and TRBJ1-4; 10 bases align to TRBD1. Trimming removed 5 bases from V and 1 base from J; junction bases left unmatched: 4. Germline lookup yields CDR1 PRHDT and CDR2 FYEKMQ (reference sequence). CDR3 length: 16 residues.

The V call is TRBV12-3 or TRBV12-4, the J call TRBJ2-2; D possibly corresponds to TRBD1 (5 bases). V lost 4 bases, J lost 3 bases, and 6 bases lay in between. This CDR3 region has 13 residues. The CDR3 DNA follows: TGTGCCAGCAGTTCAGGGTACACCGGGGAGCTGTTTTTT. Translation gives CASSSGYTGELFF.

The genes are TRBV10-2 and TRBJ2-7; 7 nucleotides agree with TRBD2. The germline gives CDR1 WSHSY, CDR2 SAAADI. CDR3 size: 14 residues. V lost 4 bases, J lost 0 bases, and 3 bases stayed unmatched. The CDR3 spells CASSVGGGSYEQYF. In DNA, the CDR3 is TGCGCCAGCAGTGTGGGGGGGGGCTCCTACGAGCAGTACTTC.

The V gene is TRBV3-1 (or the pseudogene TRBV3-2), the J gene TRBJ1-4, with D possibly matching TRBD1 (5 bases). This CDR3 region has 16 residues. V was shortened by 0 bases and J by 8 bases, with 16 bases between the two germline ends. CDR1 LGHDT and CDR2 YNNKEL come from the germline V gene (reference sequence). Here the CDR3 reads CASSQDIGRVGEKLFF. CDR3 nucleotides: TGTGCCAGCAGCCAAGATATAGGCAGGGTGGGCGAAAAACTGTTTTTT.

The CDR3 nucleotides read TGTGCCAGCAGCGTAGGGTACAGGGGGACCACCGGGGAGCTGTTTTTT. Amino acids: CASSVGYRGTTGELFF. The rearrangement uses TRBV9 and TRBJ2-2; TRBD1 matches at 8 bases. CDR1 is SGDLS, CDR2 YYNGEE, per germline. J gave up 4 bases and V 0 bases, and 5 bases lay outside the gene matches. This CDR3 spans 16 amino acids.